The TCR beta chain under discussion was sequenced for a study of cytomegalovirus exposure and HLA in healthy donors. Background on the study: Earlier work reported some 110 million unique TCR beta sequences from about 170 million T cells. Study-wide points: Earlier findings revealed that most TCR beta V segments proved productive either about 90% or about 30% of the time. Immune exposure information available was restricted to CMV serostatus.

With respect to this clone: Antigen unknown.

The germline CDR1 and CDR2 sequences are SGHDT and YYEEEE. Trimming left V 6 bases short and J 3 bases short, with 15 bases between. This CDR3 has 14 amino acids. The PCR contained 60 Vbeta and 13 Jbeta primers. Clones were read by immunoSEQ multiplex PCR, and TCRdb kept only the in-frame ones, dropping some. The table has 75,000 to 100,000 clones, 60% to 80% seen once. The sequence was obtained from a middle-aged man in good health and CMV-seronegative. The chain employs TRBV5-6 and TRBJ1-2, with D perhaps matching TRBD1 (6 bases). Specimen: PBMCs. The CDR3 protein is CASKNREWDYGYTF. The CDR3 nucleotides are TGTGCCAGCAAGAACAGGGAGTGGGACTATGGCTACACCTTC.